This TCR beta chain was retrieved from a study of Graves' ophthalmopathy and Graves' hyperthyroidism. Study-wide context: Specimen type is peripheral blood, obtained at initial diagnosis before any treatment.

Other autoimmune diseases, uncontrolled infections, pregnancy or lactation ruled patients out of participation. Diagnoses were established from clinical symptoms, serum thyroxine, TRAb, thyroid ultrasound and orbital computed tomography. On this clonotype: Mismatch with germline at one junction end may stem from a read error.

For repertoire sequencing, the TCR beta CDR3 regions were amplified from RNA transcripts. RT-PCR with HTBI primers came first, then second-round multiplex PCR. TCRdb reprocessed the multiplex PCR reads via MiXCR and lists one record per CDR3 protein. Here the sample spans about 50,000 distinct CDR3 sequences, approximately 52% being singletons. The CDR3 is 15 amino acids. Germline values: CDR1 SGHAT, CDR2 FQNNGV. The chain is built from TRBV11-2 and TRBJ1-1; D is ambiguous. The sample consisted of peripheral blood. The sequence came from an adult woman with Graves' ophthalmopathy. This CDR3 is CACSLNSSMNTEAFF. CDR3 sequence (DNA): TGTGCCTGCAGCTTAAATAGCAGCATGAACACTGAAGCTTTCTTT. Full variable domain (outside the CDR3, taken from reference TRBV11-2 and TRBJ1-1): EAGVAQSPRYKIIEKRQSVAFWCNPISGHATLYWYQQILGQGPKLLIQFQNNGVVDDSQLPKDRFSAERLKGVDSTLKIQPAKLEDSAVYLCACSLNSSMNTEAFFGQGTRLTVV.